This TCR beta chain was documented in a study of PD-1 blockade in classical Hodgkin lymphoma. After removal of 3 bases from V and 8 bases from J, the junction contained 6 bases not matched to a gene. The germline V gene encodes CDR1 MGHRA and CDR2 YSYEKL. The CDR3 loop spans 15 amino acids. Study-wide results and caveats: Researchers reported that CD4+ TCR diversity, though not CD8+, rose significantly by C4D1. There remain no defined causes for the repertoire differences, which possibly reflect disease activity or prior therapy.

About this clone: The target antigen is unknown.

The assay was immunoSEQ multiplex PCR, and TCRdb's table has in-frame clones only and misses some. The top ten clones hold roughly 6% of a sample with roughly 38,000 clones, around 83% of them seen once. Every patient was affected by relapse after autologous stem cell transplantation, while exposure to brentuximab vedotin was not uniform. The specimen comprised peripheral blood mononuclear cells (PBMCs), sampled before the second cycle of nivolumab. The TCR was taken from a human donor with classical Hodgkin lymphoma. The chain carries TRBV4-1 and TRBJ2-4, with TRBD1 matching 11 bases. The CDR3 here is CASSHSGTGGDIQYF. The CDR3 nucleotides read TGCGCCAGCAGCCACTCCGGGACAGGGGGGGACATTCAGTACTTC.